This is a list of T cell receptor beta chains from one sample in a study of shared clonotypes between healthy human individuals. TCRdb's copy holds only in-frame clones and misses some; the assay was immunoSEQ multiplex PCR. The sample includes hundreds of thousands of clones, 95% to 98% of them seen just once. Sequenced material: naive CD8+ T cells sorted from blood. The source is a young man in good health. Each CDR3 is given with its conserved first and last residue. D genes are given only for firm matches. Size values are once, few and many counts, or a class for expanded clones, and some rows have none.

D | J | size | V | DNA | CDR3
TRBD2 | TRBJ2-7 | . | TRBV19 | TGTGCCAGTAGCCCCGGGTTAGCGGGGGCCTACGAGCAGTACTTC | CASSPGLAGAYEQYF
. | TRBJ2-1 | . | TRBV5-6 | TGTGCCAGCAGCTTGGTGAAGGGTGAGCAGTTCTTC | CASSLVKGEQFF
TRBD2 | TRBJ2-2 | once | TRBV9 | TGTGCCAGCAGCGTAGCACGACTAGCGACGAACACCGGGGAGCTGTTTTTT | CASSVARLATNTGELFF
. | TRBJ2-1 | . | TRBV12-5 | TGTGCTAGTGGTTTGGTACAAGGCCCTGGGGCTGGACTGGACTGGAATGAGCAGTTCTTC | CASGLVQGPGAGLDWNEQFF
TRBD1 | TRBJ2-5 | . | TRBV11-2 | TGTGCCAGCAGCTTAGTCGAGACAGGGGAAGAGACCCAGTACTTC | CASSLVETGEETQYF
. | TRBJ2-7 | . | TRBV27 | TGTGCCAGCAGTTCGCCCAGGGGACCCTACGAGCAGTACTTC | CASSSPRGPYEQYF
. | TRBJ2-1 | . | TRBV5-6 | TGTGCCAGCAGCTTGGCGGGCGATGAGCAGTTCTTC | CASSLAGDEQFF
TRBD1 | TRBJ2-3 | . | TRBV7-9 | TGTGCCAGCAGCCCAAAGACAGGGAGTACAGATACGCAGTATTTT | CASSPKTGSTDTQYF
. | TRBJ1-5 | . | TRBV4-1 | TGCGCCAGCAGCGCCCGGGAACAGGGATATCAGCCCCAGCATTTT | CASSAREQGYQPQHF
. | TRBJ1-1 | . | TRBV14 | TGTGCCAGCAGCCGCGGAATGGCACCTGAAGCTTTCTTT | CASSRGMAPEAFF
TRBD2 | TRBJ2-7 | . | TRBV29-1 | TGCAGCGTTGAAGCGCTAGCGGGGTCCTACGAGCAGTACTTC | CSVEALAGSYEQYF
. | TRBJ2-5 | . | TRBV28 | TGTGCCAGCAGCGAGGGGGAGACCCAGTACTTC | CASSEGETQYF
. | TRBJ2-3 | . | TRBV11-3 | TGTGCCAGCAGCACACAGGGTGCGGCAGATACGCAGTATTTT | CASSTQGAADTQYF
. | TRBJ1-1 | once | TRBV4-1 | TGCGCCAGCAGCCAAGTGGGGCTAACCACTGAAGCTTTCTTT | CASSQVGLTTEAFF
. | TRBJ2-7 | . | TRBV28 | TGTGCCAGCGGAGACAGAACATACGAGCAGTACTTC | CASGDRTYEQYF
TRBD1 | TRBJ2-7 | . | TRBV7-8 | TGTGCCAGCAGCCCCCGGGACAGGTCCCACGAGCAGTACTTC | CASSPRDRSHEQYF
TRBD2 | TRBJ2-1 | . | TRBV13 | TGTGCCAGCAGCCAAACGGGACTACTAAATGAGCAGTTCTTC | CASSQTGLLNEQFF
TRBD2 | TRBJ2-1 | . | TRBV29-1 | TGCAGCGTGGAGGGACTAGCGGGAGGGAGCTCCTACAATGAGCAGTTCTTC | CSVEGLAGGSSYNEQFF
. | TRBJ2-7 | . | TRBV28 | TGTGCCAGCAGCCCCCTCGGACAGTCCTACGAGCAGTACTTC | CASSPLGQSYEQYF
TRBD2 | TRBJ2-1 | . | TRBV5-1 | TGCGCCAGCAGCCTAACGACTAGCGGGAGCTCCCTAAACAATGAGCAGTTCTTC | CASSLTTSGSSLNNEQFF
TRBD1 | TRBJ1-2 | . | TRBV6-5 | TGTGCCAGCAGCCTCGGGACAGGGCTTGGCTACACCTTC | CASSLGTGLGYTF
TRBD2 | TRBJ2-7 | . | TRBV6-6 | TGTGCCAGCAGTCGACTAGCAGCTTACGAGCAGTACTTC | CASSRLAAYEQYF
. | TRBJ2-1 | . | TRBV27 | TGTGCCAGCAGCACAGGGAACAATGAGCAGTTCTTC | CASSTGNNEQFF
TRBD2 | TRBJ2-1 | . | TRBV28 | TGTGCCAGCAGTTTGATAACCACGGGACTAGCGGGTCTTGACTCCTACAATGAGCAGTTCTTC | CASSLITTGLAGLDSYNEQFF
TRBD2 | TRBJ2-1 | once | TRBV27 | TGTGCCAGCACTACCCTCGCTGTAGATAGCGGGCTAACCTACAATGAGCAGTTCTTC | CASTTLAVDSGLTYNEQFF
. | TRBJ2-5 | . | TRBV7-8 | TGTGCCAGCAGCTTAGTGGTCGACCTCCAAGAGACCCAGTACTTC | CASSLVVDLQETQYF
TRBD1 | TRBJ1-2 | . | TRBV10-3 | TGTGCCGTCCAATTCCCGGGACAGAGTCATGGCTACACCTTC | CAVQFPGQSHGYTF
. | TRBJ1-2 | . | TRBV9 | TGTGCCAGCGGTGGCCTCCGGGCTAACTATGGCTACACCTTC | CASGGLRANYGYTF
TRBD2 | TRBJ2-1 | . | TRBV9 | TGTGCCAGCAGCGTGGGGACTAGCGGCAACGATGAGCAGTTCTTC | CASSVGTSGNDEQFF
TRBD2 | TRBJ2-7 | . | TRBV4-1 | TGCGCCAGCAGCCAAGGAAGTCAGCGGGAGGACATCACCTACGAGCAGTACTTC | CASSQGSQREDITYEQYF
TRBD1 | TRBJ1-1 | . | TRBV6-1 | TGTGCCAGCAGTGATATTGTGGGCAAGACAGGGGCGAACACTGAAGCTTTCTTT | CASSDIVGKTGANTEAFF
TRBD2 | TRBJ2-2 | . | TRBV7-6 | TGTGCCAGCAGCTTTAGAGCGGGAGGAGTCGGGGAGCTGTTTTTT | CASSFRAGGVGELFF
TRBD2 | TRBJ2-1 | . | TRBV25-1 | TGTGCCAGCACCCCACTAGCGGGAGACAATGAGCAGTTCTTC | CASTPLAGDNEQFF
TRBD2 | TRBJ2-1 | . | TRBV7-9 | TGTGCCAGCAGCCTGAGCAGCGGGGTACTCAATGAGCAGTTCTTC | CASSLSSGVLNEQFF
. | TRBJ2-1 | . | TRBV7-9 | TGTGCCAACGAGCAAAGGGGTGAGCAGTTCTTC | CANEQRGEQFF
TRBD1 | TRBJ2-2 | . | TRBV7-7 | TGTGCTAGCAGCCCAGGGACAGGGAGGGGCTGGGAGCTGTTTTTT | CASSPGTGRGWELFF
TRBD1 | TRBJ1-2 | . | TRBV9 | TGTGCGTCGACAGGGGAGGGGGAAAATGGCTACACCTTC | CASTGEGENGYTF
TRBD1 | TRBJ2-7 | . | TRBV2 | TGTGCCAGCAGAGGGACAGGGGTATACTTC | CASRGTGVYF
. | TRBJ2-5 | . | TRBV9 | TGTGCCAGCAGCACGCAGGGGACACAAGAGACCCAGTACTTC | CASSTQGTQETQYF
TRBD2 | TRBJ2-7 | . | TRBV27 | TGTGCCAGCAGCCCGGGACTAGCGGGATACGAGCAGTACTTC | CASSPGLAGYEQYF
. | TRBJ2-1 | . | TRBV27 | TGTGCCAGCAGTTTATCGACGGGAGACCGCGATGAGCAGTTCTTC | CASSLSTGDRDEQFF
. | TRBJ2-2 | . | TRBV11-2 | TGTGCCAGCACCCATCCTCCCGGGGAGCTGTTTTTT | CASTHPPGELFF
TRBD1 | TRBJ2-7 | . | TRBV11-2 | TGTGCCAGCAGCCTACCCTGGACAGGGGCGGGCTCCTACGAGCAGTACTTC | CASSLPWTGAGSYEQYF
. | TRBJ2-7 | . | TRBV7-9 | TGTGCCAGCAGCTTCCGCACGGTTTACGAGCAGTACTTC | CASSFRTVYEQYF
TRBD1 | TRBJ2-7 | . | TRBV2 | TGTGCCAGCATCCTTACGGAGGACAGGGGGCGAGAGCAGTACTTC | CASILTEDRGREQYF
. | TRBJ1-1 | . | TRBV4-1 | TGCGCCAGCAGCCAACTACCTGGACAGCCTGAAGCTTTCTTT | CASSQLPGQPEAFF
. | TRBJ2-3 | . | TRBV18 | TGTGCCAGCTCACCTCGCCCGGGAGAGGGTACAGATACGCAGTATTTT | CASSPRPGEGTDTQYF
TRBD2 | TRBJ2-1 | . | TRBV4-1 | TGCGCCAGCAGCCAAGATAAAGGACTAGCGGGTACCAATGAGCAGTTCTTC | CASSQDKGLAGTNEQFF
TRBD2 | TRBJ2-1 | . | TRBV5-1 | TGCGCCAGCAGCCTAGAGGGACTAGCGGGCCTAGCTTCGCAGTTCTTC | CASSLEGLAGLASQFF
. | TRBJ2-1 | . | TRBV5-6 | TGTGCCAGCAGCTTGGCCCTGACAGGGACTAGTGAGCAGTTCTTC | CASSLALTGTSEQFF
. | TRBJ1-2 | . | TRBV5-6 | TGTGCCAGCAGCTTGGCAGGATCACTATATGGCTACACCTTC | CASSLAGSLYGYTF
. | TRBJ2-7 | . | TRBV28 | TGTGCCAGCAGCCCCCTCCACCGCCTAGCGACGTACGAGCAGTACTTC | CASSPLHRLATYEQYF
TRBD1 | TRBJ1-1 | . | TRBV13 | TGTGCCAGCAGCACCGCCGGGACAGTGAACACTGAAGCTTTCTTT | CASSTAGTVNTEAFF
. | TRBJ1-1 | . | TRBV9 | TGTGCCAGCAGCGTTGCAGAAGGGAACACTGAAGCTTTCTTT | CASSVAEGNTEAFF
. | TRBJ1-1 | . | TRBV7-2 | TGTGCCAGCAGCTTGTTTAACACTGAAGCTTTCTTT | CASSLFNTEAFF
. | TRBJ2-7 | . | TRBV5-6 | TGTGCCAGCAGCTTGGCTCGCGAGCAGTACTTC | CASSLAREQYF
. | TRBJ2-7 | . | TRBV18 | TGTGCCAGCTCACCTTTGGACAGACCCAGCTCCTACGAGCAGTACTTC | CASSPLDRPSSYEQYF
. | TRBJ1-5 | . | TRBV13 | TGTGCCAGCAGCACCCGGGCCTTGAATCAGCCCCAGCATTTT | CASSTRALNQPQHF
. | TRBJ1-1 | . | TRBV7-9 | TGTGCCAGCAAGCCAGGTGGGAACACTGAAGCTTTCTTT | CASKPGGNTEAFF
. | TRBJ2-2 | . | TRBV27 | TGTGCCAGCAGTTCTGGGGGACCGAACACCGGGGAGCTGTTTTTT | CASSSGGPNTGELFF